This T cell receptor beta chain was sequenced during a study of vaccination effects on CD4 cells after COVID-19. Study in general: The median interval between the second dose and post-vaccine sampling was 72 days. Study-wide results and limits: In healthy vaccinees, only 1 of 255 vaccine-induced clones cross-reacted with common cold coronaviruses.

The culture ran for approximately nine days before CD4+ T cells were isolated. All study participants received two doses of BNT162b2 or mRNA-1273 vaccine. Turning to this clone: What it binds is not known.

TCRdb's table, derived via immunoSEQ multiplex PCR, lists solely in-frame clones and lacks some. The sample shows around 66,000 clones, 70% to 75% of them seen only once. The origin of this receptor is a human donor who received a COVID-19 vaccine. The sample consisted of CD4+ T cells from PBMCs cultured without peptide, taken after COVID-19 vaccination.

DNA of the CDR3: TGCGCCAGCAGCCTCGTTGGCGGGAAAGAGACCCAGTACTTC. Residues: CASSLVGGKETQYF. The chain has TRBV4-3 and TRBJ2-5, with TRBD2 as a possible D gene (6 bases). CDR3 length: 14 residues. Trimming took 4 bases from V and 3 from J, leaving 12 bases between them. Germline V lookup: CDR1 LGHNA, CDR2 YSLEER.